The 2 T cell receptor beta chains below were found in one sample sequenced in a study of persistence of HIV-infected CD4 T cells. No antigen has been assigned to these receptors. Anti-CD3/anti-CD28 beads served as a nonspecific positive control stimulus. Sorting selected CD4+ T cells upregulating both CD40 ligand and CD69. The libraries were made with immunoSEQ version 4 in survey mode. Clones were sequenced by immunoSEQ multiplex PCR, and TCRdb holds only the in-frame ones, with some missing. The sample yields 35,000 to 40,000 clones, roughly 87% seen once. The material sequenced was CD4+ T cells sorted from PBMCs after roughly 18-hour stimulation, taken from a patient who received antiretroviral therapy. These receptors all stem from an adult man with HIV who was CMV-seropositive.

V usage is TRBV27 and J usage is TRBJ1-5, with 7 bases matching TRBD1. The CDR3 contains 15 residues. From germline, CDR1 is MNHEY and CDR2 SMNVEV (reference sequence). V lost 3 bases, J lost 3 bases, and 5 bases stayed unmatched. CDR3 nucleotide sequence: TGTGCCAGCAGTTTCACAGGGGCTTACAATCAGCCCCAGCATTTT. Translating it yields CASSFTGAYNQPQHF.

The J gene is TRBJ1-2, the V gene TRBV9, with a weak D call TRBD1 (6 bases). This CDR3 is 14 amino acids long. CDR1 SGDLS and CDR2 YYNGEE come from the germline V gene. Trimming left V 4 bases short and J 6 bases short, with 16 bases between. The CDR3 nucleotides are TGTGCCAGCAGCCTAGGACAGCCGGCGGATGGCTACACCTTC. Translation gives CASSLGQPADGYTF.